This T cell receptor beta chain was observed in a study of blood T cell repertoires in COVID-19. Study overall: There were acute and convalescent COVID-19 samples, and they came from the United States, Italy and Spain. Sources were T cells, B-cell-depleted T cells, or PBMCs; the material itself was cDNA or gDNA.

As handled by the study authors: By means of reference gene primer amplification, nucleated cell counts were estimated. Repertoires were generated with immunoSEQ multiplex PCR, while TCRdb's copy carries only in-frame clones and drops some. The DNA was the basis for D and trimming; V, J and clone size are from that table. Here the sample spans tens of thousands of clones, approximately 79% being singletons. There are a few counts of this clone. CDR1 is SGHNT and CDR2 is YYREEE in the germline V gene (reference sequence). Trimming stripped 2 bases from V and 3 bases from J, with 7 bases between. CDR3 length: 13 amino acids.

The J gene is TRBJ2-3, the V gene TRBV5-4; D gene ambiguous. The clonotype was recovered from a man aged 55 to 70 with acute or convalescent COVID-19. The sequencing sample was made of peripheral blood. The CDR3 region is CASSFAETDTQYF. CDR3 nucleotide sequence: TGTGCCAGCAGCTTCGCGGAAACAGATACGCAGTATTTT.